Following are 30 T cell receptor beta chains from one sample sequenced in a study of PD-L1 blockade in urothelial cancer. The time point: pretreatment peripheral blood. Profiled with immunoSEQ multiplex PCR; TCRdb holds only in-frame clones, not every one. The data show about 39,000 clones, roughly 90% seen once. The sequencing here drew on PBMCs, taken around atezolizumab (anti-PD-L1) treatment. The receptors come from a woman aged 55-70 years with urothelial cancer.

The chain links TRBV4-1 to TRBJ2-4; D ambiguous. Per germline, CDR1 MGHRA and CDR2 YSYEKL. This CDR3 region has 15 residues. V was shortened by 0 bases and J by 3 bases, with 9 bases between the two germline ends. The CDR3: CASSQDAVLKNIQYF. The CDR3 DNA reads TGCGCCAGCAGCCAAGATGCAGTTCTCAAAAACATTCAGTACTTC.

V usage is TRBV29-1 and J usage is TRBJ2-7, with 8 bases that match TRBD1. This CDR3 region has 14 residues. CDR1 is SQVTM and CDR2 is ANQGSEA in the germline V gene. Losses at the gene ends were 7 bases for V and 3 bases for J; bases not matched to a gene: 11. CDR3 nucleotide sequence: TGCAGCGCCGCGGGGACAGGAGCTGACTACGAGCAGTACTTC. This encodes CSAAGTGADYEQYF.

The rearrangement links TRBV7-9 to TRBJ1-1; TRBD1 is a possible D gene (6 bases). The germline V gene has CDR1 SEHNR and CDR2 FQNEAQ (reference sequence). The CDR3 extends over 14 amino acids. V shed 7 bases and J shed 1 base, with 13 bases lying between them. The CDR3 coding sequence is TGTGCCAGCACCAAACCACAGGGGAACACTGAAGCTTTCTTT. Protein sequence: CASTKPQGNTEAFF. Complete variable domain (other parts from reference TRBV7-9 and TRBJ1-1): DTGVSQNPRHKITKRGQNVTFRCDPISEHNRLYWYRQTLGQGPEFLTYFQNEAQLEKSRLLSDRFSAERPKGSFSTLEIQRTEQGDSAMYLCASTKPQGNTEAFFGQGTRLTVV.

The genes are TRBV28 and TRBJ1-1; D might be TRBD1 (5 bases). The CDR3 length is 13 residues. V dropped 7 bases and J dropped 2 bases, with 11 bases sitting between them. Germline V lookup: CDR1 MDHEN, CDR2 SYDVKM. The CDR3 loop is CASTRDRNTEAFF. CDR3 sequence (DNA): TGTGCCAGCACCAGAGACAGAAACACTGAAGCTTTCTTT.

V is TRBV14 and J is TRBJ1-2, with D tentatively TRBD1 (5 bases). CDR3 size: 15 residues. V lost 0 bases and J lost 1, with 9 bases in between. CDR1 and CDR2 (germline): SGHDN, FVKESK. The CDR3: CASSQEGRINYGYTF. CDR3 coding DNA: TGTGCCAGCAGCCAAGAGGGGCGGATTAACTATGGCTACACCTTC.

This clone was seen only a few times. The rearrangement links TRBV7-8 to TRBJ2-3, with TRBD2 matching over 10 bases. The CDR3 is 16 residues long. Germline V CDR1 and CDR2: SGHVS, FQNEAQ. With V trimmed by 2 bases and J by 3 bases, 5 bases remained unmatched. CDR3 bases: TGTGCCAGCAGCTTACTAGCGGGAGTGGGAACAGATACGCAGTATTTT. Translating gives CASSLLAGVGTDTQYF. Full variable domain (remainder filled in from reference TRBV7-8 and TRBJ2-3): GAGVSQSPRYKVAKRGQDVALRCDPISGHVSLFWYQQALGQGPEFLTYFQNEAQLDKSGLPSDRFFAERPEGSVSTLKIQRTQQEDSAVYLCASSLLAGVGTDTQYFGPGTRLTVL.

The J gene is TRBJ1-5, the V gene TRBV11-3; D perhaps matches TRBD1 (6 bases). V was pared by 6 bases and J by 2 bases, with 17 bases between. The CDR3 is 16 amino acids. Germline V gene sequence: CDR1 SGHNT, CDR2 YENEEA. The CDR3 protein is CASRQRGRVGNQPQHF. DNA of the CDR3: TGTGCCAGCAGACAAAGGGGGAGGGTAGGCAATCAGCCCCAGCATTTT.

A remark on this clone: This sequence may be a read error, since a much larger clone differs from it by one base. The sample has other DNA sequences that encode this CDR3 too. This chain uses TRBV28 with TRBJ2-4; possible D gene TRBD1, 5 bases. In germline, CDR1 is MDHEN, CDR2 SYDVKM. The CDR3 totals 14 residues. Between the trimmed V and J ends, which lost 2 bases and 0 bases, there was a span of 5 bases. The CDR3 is CASSLQGAKNIQYF. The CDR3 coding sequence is TGTGCCAGCAGTTTACAGGGAGCCAAAAACATTCAGTACTTC.

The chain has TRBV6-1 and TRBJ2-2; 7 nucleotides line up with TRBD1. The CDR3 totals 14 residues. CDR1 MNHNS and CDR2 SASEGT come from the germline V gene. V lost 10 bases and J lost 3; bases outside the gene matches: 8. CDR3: CATHWDRYTGELFF. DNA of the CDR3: TGTGCCACACACTGGGACAGATACACCGGGGAGCTGTTTTTT.

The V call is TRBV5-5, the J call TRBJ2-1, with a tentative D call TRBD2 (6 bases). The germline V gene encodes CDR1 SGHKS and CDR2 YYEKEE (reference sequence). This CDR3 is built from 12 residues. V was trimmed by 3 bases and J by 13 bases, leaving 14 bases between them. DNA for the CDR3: TGTGCCAGCAGCTCCCCCAGACTAGACCAGTTCTTC. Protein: CASSSPRLDQFF. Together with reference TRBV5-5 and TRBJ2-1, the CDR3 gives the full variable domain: DAGVTQSPTHLIKTRGQQVTLRCSPISGHKSVSWYQQVLGQGPQFIFQYYEKEERGRGNFPDRFSARQFPNYSSELNVNALLLGDSALYLCASSSPRLDQFFGPGTRLTVL.

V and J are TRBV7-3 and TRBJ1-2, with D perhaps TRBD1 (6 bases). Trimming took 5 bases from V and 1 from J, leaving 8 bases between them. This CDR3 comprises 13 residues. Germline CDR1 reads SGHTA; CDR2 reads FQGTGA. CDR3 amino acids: CASSPQGNYGYTF. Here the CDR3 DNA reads TGTGCCAGCAGCCCACAGGGTAACTATGGCTACACCTTC.

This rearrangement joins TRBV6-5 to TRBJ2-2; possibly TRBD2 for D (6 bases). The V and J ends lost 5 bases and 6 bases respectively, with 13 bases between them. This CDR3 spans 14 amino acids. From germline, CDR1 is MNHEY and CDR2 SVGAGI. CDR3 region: CASSRTITAGELFF. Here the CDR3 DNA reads TGTGCCAGCAGTAGGACTATCACCGCCGGGGAGCTGTTTTTT.

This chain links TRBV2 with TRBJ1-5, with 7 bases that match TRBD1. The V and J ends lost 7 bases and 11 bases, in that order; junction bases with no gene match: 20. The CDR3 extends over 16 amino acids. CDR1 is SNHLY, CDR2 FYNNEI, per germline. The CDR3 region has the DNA TGTGCCAGCACCGTTAGAAGGGGGCAGGCCGGGAAGGCCCAGCATTTT. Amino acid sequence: CASTVRRGQAGKAQHF.

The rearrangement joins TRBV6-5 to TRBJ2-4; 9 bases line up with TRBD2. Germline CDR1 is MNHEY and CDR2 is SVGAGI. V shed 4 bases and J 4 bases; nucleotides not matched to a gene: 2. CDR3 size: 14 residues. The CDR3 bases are TGTGCCAGCAGTTCGACTAGCGGAAAAAACATTCAGTACTTC. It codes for CASSSTSGKNIQYF.

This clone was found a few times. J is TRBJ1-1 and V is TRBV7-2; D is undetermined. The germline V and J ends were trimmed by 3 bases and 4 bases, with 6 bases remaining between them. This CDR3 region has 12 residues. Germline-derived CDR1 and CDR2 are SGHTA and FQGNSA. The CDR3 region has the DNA TGTGCCAGCAGCTTCGTCGTCACTGAAGCTTTCTTT. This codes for CASSFVVTEAFF. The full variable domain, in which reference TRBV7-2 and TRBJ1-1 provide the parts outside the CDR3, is GAGVSQSPSNKVTEKGKDVELRCDPISGHTALYWYRQSLGQGLEFLIYFQGNSAPDKSGLPSDRFSAERTGGSVSTLTIQRTQQEDSAVYLCASSFVVTEAFFGQGTRLTVV.

CDR3 region: CASIKDSEGYEQYF. CDR3 DNA: TGCGCCAGCATAAAGGACAGTGAGGGCTACGAGCAGTACTTC. The chain has TRBV10-2 and TRBJ2-7, with D perhaps TRBD1 (6 bases). Germline assignment: CDR1 WSHSY and CDR2 SAAADI. This CDR3 is 14 amino acids long. Trimming removed 7 bases at V and 3 bases at J, with 16 bases between.

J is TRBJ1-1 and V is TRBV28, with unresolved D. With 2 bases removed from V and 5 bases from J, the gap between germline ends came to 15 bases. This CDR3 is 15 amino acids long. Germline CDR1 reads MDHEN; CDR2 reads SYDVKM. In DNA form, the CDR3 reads TGTGCCAGCAGTTTACCCCGGGGAAGGGTAACTGAAGCTTTCTTT. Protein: CASSLPRGRVTEAFF.

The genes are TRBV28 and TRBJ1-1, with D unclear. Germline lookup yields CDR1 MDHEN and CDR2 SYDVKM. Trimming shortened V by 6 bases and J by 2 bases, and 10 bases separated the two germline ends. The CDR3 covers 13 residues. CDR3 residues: CASSTSGNTEAFF. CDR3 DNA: TGTGCCAGCAGCACTTCGGGAAACACTGAAGCTTTCTTT.

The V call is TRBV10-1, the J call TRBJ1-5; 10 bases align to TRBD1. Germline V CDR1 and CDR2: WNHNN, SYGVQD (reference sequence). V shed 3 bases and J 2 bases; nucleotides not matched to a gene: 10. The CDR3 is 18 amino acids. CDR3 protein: CASSDEGQGRIRNQPQHF. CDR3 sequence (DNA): TGCGCCAGCAGTGACGAGGGACAGGGGAGGATCCGCAATCAGCCCCAGCATTTT.

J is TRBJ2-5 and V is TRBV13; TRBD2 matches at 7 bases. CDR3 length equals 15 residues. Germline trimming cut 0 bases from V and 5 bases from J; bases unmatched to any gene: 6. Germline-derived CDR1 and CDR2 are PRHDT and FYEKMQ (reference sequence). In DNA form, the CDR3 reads TGTGCCAGCAGCTTAGGCGCGGGAGTCTTTGAGACCCAGTACTTC. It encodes CASSLGAGVFETQYF.

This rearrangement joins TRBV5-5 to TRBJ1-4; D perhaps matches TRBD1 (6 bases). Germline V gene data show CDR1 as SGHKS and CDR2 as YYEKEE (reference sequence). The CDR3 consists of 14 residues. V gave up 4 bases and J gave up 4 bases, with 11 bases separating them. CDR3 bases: TGTGCCAGCAGCCTCAGACAGGTTAATGAAAAACTGTTTTTT. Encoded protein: CASSLRQVNEKLFF. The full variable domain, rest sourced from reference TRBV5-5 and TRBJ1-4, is DAGVTQSPTHLIKTRGQQVTLRCSPISGHKSVSWYQQVLGQGPQFIFQYYEKEERGRGNFPDRFSARQFPNYSSELNVNALLLGDSALYLCASSLRQVNEKLFFGSGTQLSVL.

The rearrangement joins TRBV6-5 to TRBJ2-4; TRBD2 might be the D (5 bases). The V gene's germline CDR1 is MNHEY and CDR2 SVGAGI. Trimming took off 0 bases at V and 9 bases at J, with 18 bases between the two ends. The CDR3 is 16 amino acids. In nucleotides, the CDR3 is TGTGCCAGCAGTTACTCGGATTCCACCCCGGGATTCATTCAGTACTTC. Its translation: CASSYSDSTPGFIQYF.

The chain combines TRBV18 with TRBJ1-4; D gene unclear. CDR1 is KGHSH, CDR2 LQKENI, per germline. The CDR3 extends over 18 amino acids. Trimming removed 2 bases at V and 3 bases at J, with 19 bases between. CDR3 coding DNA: TGTGCCAGCTCACCAATGGAAACTACGTGGATGGCTAATGAAAAACTGTTTTTT. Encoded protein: CASSPMETTWMANEKLFF.

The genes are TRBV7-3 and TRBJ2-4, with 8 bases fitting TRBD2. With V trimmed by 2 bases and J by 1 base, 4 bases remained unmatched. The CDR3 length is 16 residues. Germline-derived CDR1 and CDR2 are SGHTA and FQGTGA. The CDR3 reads CASSLSGGRAKNIQYF. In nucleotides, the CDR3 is TGTGCCAGCAGCTTATCAGGCGGGAGGGCCAAAAACATTCAGTACTTC. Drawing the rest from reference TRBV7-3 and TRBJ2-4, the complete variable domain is GAGVSQTPSNKVTEKGKYVELRCDPISGHTALYWYRQSLGQGPEFLIYFQGTGAADDSGLPNDRFFAVRPEGSVSTLKIQRTERGDSAVYLCASSLSGGRAKNIQYFGAGTRLSVL.

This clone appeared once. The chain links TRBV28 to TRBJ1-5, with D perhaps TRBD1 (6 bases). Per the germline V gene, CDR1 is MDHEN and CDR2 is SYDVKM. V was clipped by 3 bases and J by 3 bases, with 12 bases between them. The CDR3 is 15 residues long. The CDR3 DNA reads TGTGCCAGCAGTTTGGACAGACTCCTCAATCAGCCCCAGCATTTT. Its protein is CASSLDRLLNQPQHF.

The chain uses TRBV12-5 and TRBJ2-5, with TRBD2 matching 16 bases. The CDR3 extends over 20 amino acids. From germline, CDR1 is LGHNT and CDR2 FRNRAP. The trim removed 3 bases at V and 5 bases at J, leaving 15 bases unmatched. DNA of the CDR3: TGTGCTAGTGGTTTAGTCTTAGGGGGACTAGCGGGAGGGCCCACGGAGACCCAGTACTTC. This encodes CASGLVLGGLAGGPTETQYF.

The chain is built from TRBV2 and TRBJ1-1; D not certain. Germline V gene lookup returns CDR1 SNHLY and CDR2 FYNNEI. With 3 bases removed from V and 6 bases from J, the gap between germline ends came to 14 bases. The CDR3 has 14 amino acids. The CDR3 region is CASSELDGGPEAFF. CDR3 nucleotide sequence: TGTGCCAGCAGTGAGCTTGATGGCGGCCCTGAAGCTTTCTTT.

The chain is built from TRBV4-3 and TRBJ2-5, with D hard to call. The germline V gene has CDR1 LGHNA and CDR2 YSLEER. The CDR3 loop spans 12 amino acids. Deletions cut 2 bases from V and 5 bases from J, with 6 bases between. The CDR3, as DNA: TGCGCCAGCAGCCAAATCGGGGAGACCCAGTACTTC. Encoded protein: CASSQIGETQYF.

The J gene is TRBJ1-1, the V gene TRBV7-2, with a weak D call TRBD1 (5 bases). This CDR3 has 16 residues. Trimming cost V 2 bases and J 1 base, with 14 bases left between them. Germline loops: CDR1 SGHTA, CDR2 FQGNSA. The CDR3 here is CASSLPKTVANTEAFF. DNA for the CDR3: TGTGCCAGCAGCTTACCCAAGACAGTTGCGAACACTGAAGCTTTCTTT. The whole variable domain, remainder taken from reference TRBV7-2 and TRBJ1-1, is GAGVSQSPSNKVTEKGKDVELRCDPISGHTALYWYRQSLGQGLEFLIYFQGNSAPDKSGLPSDRFSAERTGGSVSTLTIQRTQQEDSAVYLCASSLPKTVANTEAFFGQGTRLTVV.

In nucleotides, the CDR3 is TGTGCCAGCAGCCCCCCAGGACTAGCGGGAGCAGCTACGCAGTATTTT. Encoded protein: CASSPPGLAGAATQYF. This chain links TRBV9 with TRBJ2-3; 13 bases line up with TRBD2. V lost 4 bases, J lost 8 bases, and 10 bases stayed unmatched. This CDR3 region has 16 residues. Germline V gives CDR1 SGDLS, CDR2 YYNGEE.